The present T cell receptor beta chain was sequenced within a study of blood T cell repertoires in COVID-19. Background on the study: Samples of COVID-19 (acute and convalescent) were obtained from the United States, Italy and Spain. In each case, the material was cDNA or gDNA derived from T cells, B-cell-depleted T cells, or PBMCs.

Participants had their cohort set by participant-reported clinical history. In the authors' methods: Counts of nucleated cells, estimated from reference gene primer amplification, were obtained. Using immunoSEQ multiplex PCR, the repertoire was profiled, and TCRdb retains in-frame clones only, with some absent. That table gives V, J and clone size, and the DNA gave D and trimming. The sample lists about 220,000 clones, about four fifths occurring once. Sample: PBMCs or T cells enriched from blood (not recorded which). This receptor was taken from a woman aged 40 to 50 with acute COVID-19.

The CDR3 DNA reads as TGCGCCAGCAGCGTGCGGGGACAGGGGGCGTACAATGAGCAGTTCTTC. It is translated as CASSVRGQGAYNEQFF. The V call is TRBV5-1, the J call TRBJ2-1; 12 nucleotides align to TRBD1. This CDR3 is 16 amino acids long. CDR1 SGHRS and CDR2 YFSETQ come from the germline V gene. Unmatched junction bases numbered 6, after V lost 4 bases and J lost 4 bases.